This TCR beta chain came from a study of blood T cell repertoires in COVID-19. At the level of the study: Acute and convalescent COVID-19 samples came from the United States, Italy and Spain. From T cells, B-cell-depleted T cells, or PBMCs came the material, which was cDNA or gDNA.

The ends were cut back, 0 bases at V and 6 bases at J, with 12 bases in the middle. The CDR3 has 15 residues. CDR1 is SGHTS, CDR2 YDEGEE, per germline. As processed by the authors: How many nucleated cells were present was estimated from reference gene primer amplification. Assay: immunoSEQ multiplex PCR; the TCRdb copy retains only in-frame clones and omits some. V, J and clone size reflect that table, while D and trimming were determined from the DNA. The profile shows approximately 270,000 clones, about 89% of them singletons. The sequenced material came from peripheral blood. The chain recombines TRBV5-8 with TRBJ2-2; tentative D call: TRBD2 (5 bases). The origin of this receptor is a man between 45 and 60 years old with acute or convalescent COVID-19. CDR3 in DNA: TGTGCCAGCAGCTTGGGAGCGGTCCGCTCCGGGGAGCTGTTTTTT. Its protein product is CASSLGAVRSGELFF.